This T cell receptor beta chain was found in a study of blood T cell repertoires in COVID-19. Overall study: COVID-19 samples from acute and convalescent phases originated in the United States, Italy and Spain. In each case, the material was cDNA or gDNA derived from T cells, B-cell-depleted T cells, or PBMCs.

V shed 7 bases and J shed 7 bases, with 17 bases lying between them. This CDR3 comprises 14 residues. The germline gives CDR1 LNHDA, CDR2 SQIVND (reference sequence). In the study's own analysis: The assay estimated nucleated cells by amplifying reference gene primers. The repertoire was sequenced with immunoSEQ multiplex PCR; TCRdb's copy has only in-frame clones and lacks some. V and J calls and clone size follow that table, whereas D and trimming were derived from the DNA. Of roughly 150,000 clones listed, approximately 90% are singletons. The sequenced sample was peripheral blood. The V gene is TRBV19, the J gene TRBJ1-5, with D possibly matching TRBD1 (6 bases). The sequence was collected from an older woman with active COVID-19. CDR3 in amino acids: CASTALQGRQPQHF. CDR3 coding DNA: TGTGCCAGTACCGCACTACAGGGTCGCCAGCCCCAGCATTTT.